This paragraph reports one TCR beta chain. The antigen is undetermined. Profiling relied on immunoSEQ multiplex PCR, and the TCRdb table lists in-frame clones only, not all of them. The profile shows around 97,000 clones, 88% of them singletons. This entry is derived from a study of T cell responses to AZD1222 COVID-19 vaccine. In the study overall: Pooling of second doses given at about 4 or about 12 weeks was done. General study findings and limits: All repertoire sampling was performed exclusively after the peak T cell response. Baseline testing showed seropositivity in only five or six AZD1222 recipients. Clonal diversity was possibly underestimated, and white British individuals and females predominated among donors.

J was trimmed by 4 bases and V by 6 bases; bases with no gene match: 6. The CDR3 length is 15 residues. Germline V gene sequence: CDR1 LGHDT, CDR2 YNNKEL (reference sequence). This sample comprised peripheral blood, obtained on day 0 of AZD1222 vaccination. The sequence was obtained from an adult in good health. The chain combines TRBV3-1 (or the pseudogene TRBV3-2) with TRBJ1-3; 10 positions agree with TRBD1. CDR3 sequence: CASSLGTGEGNTIYF. DNA of the CDR3: TGTGCCAGCAGTCTCGGGACAGGGGAAGGAAACACCATATATTTT.